Listed below are T cell receptor beta chains from one sample, sequenced in a study of T cell responses to AZD1222 COVID-19 vaccine. Libraries were prepared by immunoSEQ multiplex PCR; TCRdb keeps only in-frame clonotypes and omits some of them. Of around 100,000 clones listed, 85% to 90% are singletons. The starting material was peripheral blood, obtained on day 0 of AZD1222 vaccination. The receptors were sampled from an adult in good health. CDR3s include the opening cysteine and the closing phenylalanine or tryptophan. A D gene is named only where the DNA matches it firmly. Clone sizes are given selectively: once, few, many, or a class where the clone is expanded.

D,J,V,size,DNA,CDR3
.,TRBJ1-2,TRBV27,.,TGTGCCAGCAGTTCGACGGGTTCCGACGAAGCCTATGGCTACACCTTC,CASSSTGSDEAYGYTF
TRBD1,TRBJ2-5,TRBV29-1,.,TGCAGCGTCGCCGGGACAGCACAAGAGACCCAGTACTTC,CSVAGTAQETQYF
.,TRBJ2-5,TRBV5-1,.,TGCGCCAGCAGCTTGTCGGCCGAGCGAGGAGGGACCCAGTACTTC,CASSLSAERGGTQYF
.,TRBJ1-1,TRBV3-1/TRBV3-2,.,TGTGCCAGCAGCCAAGCTTTCGTTTGCCTAATGAACACTGAAGCTTTCTTT,CASSQAFVCLMNTEAFF
TRBD1,TRBJ2-7,TRBV28,.,TGTGCCAGCAGGGTGGGACAGGCGAGCTCCTACGAGCAGTACTTC,CASRVGQASSYEQYF
.,TRBJ1-1,TRBV6-4,many,TGTGCCAGCAGTGATCAGTCAGGGGTGAACACTGAAGCTTTCTTT,CASSDQSGVNTEAFF
.,TRBJ2-7,TRBV9,.,TGTGCCAGCAGCGTAGACAGGGTGGCGCGAGAGCAGTACTTC,CASSVDRVAREQYF
.,TRBJ1-6,TRBV6-2/TRBV6-3,.,TGTGCCAGCAGTGCGGGGAGGGGGGAGTCACCCCTCCACTTT,CASSAGRGESPLHF
TRBD1,TRBJ2-1,TRBV4-1,.,TGCGCCCCCCCCCACGACAGGGTGAGGAACAATGAGCAGTTCTTC,CAPPHDRVRNNEQFF
.,TRBJ2-7,TRBV18,once,TGTGCCAGCTCACCACCGAGCGACGAGCAGTACTTC,CASSPPSDEQYF
.,TRBJ2-7,TRBV5-1,.,TGCGCCAGCAGCGCCCGTTCGGACTACGAGCAGTACTTC,CASSARSDYEQYF
TRBD1,TRBJ1-1,TRBV18,.,TGTGCCAGCTCACCTATGCGACAGGGTTGGGGGAACACTGAAGCTTTCTTT,CASSPMRQGWGNTEAFF
TRBD2,TRBJ2-2,TRBV28,once,TGTGCCAGCACCCCTCGGACTAGCGGGAGATCGGGCGGGGAGCTGTTTTTT,CASTPRTSGRSGGELFF
.,TRBJ2-3,TRBV19,.,TGTGCCAGTAGTGCAAGCACTTTTAGGGGGGGCGTCACAGATACGCAGTATTTT,CASSASTFRGGVTDTQYF
.,TRBJ2-2,TRBV19,.,TGTGCCAGTAGTATCGGGTACCAGAACACCGGGGAGCTGTTTTTT,CASSIGYQNTGELFF
TRBD1,TRBJ1-4,TRBV6-5,.,TGTGCCAGCACGTCCGAGGGGGCCTATAATGAAAAACTGTTTTTT,CASTSEGAYNEKLFF
.,TRBJ1-4,TRBV18,.,TGTGCCAGCTCAGTAGGCACTAATGAAAAACTGTTTTTT,CASSVGTNEKLFF
TRBD1,TRBJ2-6,TRBV19,.,TGTGCCAGTAGTACGGACAGGGGGCCCAGTGGGGCCAACGTCCTGACTTTC,CASSTDRGPSGANVLTF
.,TRBJ2-7,TRBV5-6,.,TGTGCCAGCAGCTTGTCGGGTTACGAGCAGTACTTC,CASSLSGYEQYF
TRBD1,TRBJ2-2,TRBV5-1,.,TGCGCCAGCAGCCTAAGGACAGGGGGCTTCAACACCGGGGAGCTGTTTTTT,CASSLRTGGFNTGELFF
TRBD1,TRBJ2-1,TRBV24-1,.,TGTGCCACCAGTGCCCCACGACAGGGGAGGAATGAGCAGTTCTTC,CATSAPRQGRNEQFF
.,TRBJ2-2,TRBV29-1,.,TGCAGCGCCTCTAAAGGAGTCCCGAACACCGGGGAGCTGTTTTTT,CSASKGVPNTGELFF
TRBD1,TRBJ2-7,TRBV6-5,.,TGTGCCAGCAGACCCACGGACAGGGGGCTCGAGCAGTACTTC,CASRPTDRGLEQYF
TRBD1,TRBJ2-3,TRBV6-5,.,TGTGCCAGCAGTTACGGCGGGACAGGCATGGCAGATACGCAGTATTTT,CASSYGGTGMADTQYF
TRBD1,TRBJ2-6,TRBV19,.,TGTGCCAGTAGACAGGGGGCGAGCGCCTTTTGGGCCAACGTCCTGACTTTC,CASRQGASAFWANVLTF
.,TRBJ2-1,TRBV19,once,TGTGCCAGTAGTGTGCGTTCCGGGGCCCTAAGCTCCTACAATGAGCAGTTCTTC,CASSVRSGALSSYNEQFF
TRBD1,TRBJ1-1,TRBV3-1/TRBV3-2,few,TGTGCCAGCAGCCGTGGACAGGGGGATCGGAACGCTTTCTTT,CASSRGQGDRNAFF
TRBD1,TRBJ1-1,TRBV5-1,.,TGCGCCAGCAGCTTAGGACAGGGGACAGACACTGAAGCTTTCTTT,CASSLGQGTDTEAFF
.,TRBJ2-1,TRBV5-4,.,TGTGCCAGCAGCTCAGGGTCCAGCTCCTACAATGAGCAGTTCTTC,CASSSGSSSYNEQFF
TRBD1,TRBJ2-5,TRBV5-6,.,TGTGCCAGCAGCTTGACTGTCGGGACAGGGCCCCAAGAGACCCAGTACTTC,CASSLTVGTGPQETQYF
.,TRBJ1-3,TRBV9,.,TGTGCCAGCAGCGTAATGGGTTCAGGAAACACCATATATTTT,CASSVMGSGNTIYF
TRBD1,TRBJ2-7,TRBV7-9,.,TGTGCCAGCAGCTTACTCGGGACAGGGGAAGAGCAGTACTTC,CASSLLGTGEEQYF
TRBD1,TRBJ1-4,TRBV9,.,TGTGCCAGCAGCCCAGGGGGGGGCTGGGCTGAAAAACTGTTTTTT,CASSPGGGWAEKLFF
.,TRBJ1-4,TRBV3-1/TRBV3-2,.,TGTGCCAGCAGCCCCGACGGGGATAATGAAAAACTGTTTTTT,CASSPDGDNEKLFF
TRBD1,TRBJ1-2,TRBV6-5,.,TGTGCCAGCGCCACAGGGGGTTTCGGCTATGGCTACACCTTC,CASATGGFGYGYTF
.,TRBJ2-3,TRBV6-5,once,TGTGCCAGTTCACCGGGACTCATGAGTACGCAGTATTTT,CASSPGLMSTQYF
.,TRBJ1-4,TRBV11-1,.,TGTGCCAGCAGCTTTGGAGAAGATGAAAAACTGTTTTTT,CASSFGEDEKLFF
TRBD1,TRBJ1-1,TRBV7-2,.,TGTGCCAGCAGCCCTGGGACAGGAAACATGAACACTGAAGCTTTCTTT,CASSPGTGNMNTEAFF
.,TRBJ2-2,TRBV6-2/TRBV6-3,.,TGTGCCAGCAGCCTACCCAGATCCACCGGGGAGCTGTTTTTT,CASSLPRSTGELFF
.,TRBJ1-2,TRBV24-1,.,TGTGCCACCAGTGATTTTTGTGGACAGCAGATCTATGGCTACACCTTC,CATSDFCGQQIYGYTF
.,TRBJ2-7,TRBV18,.,TGTGCCAGCTCCTTGAGCGGCGACTGGGAAACCTACGAGCAGTACTTC,CASSLSGDWETYEQYF
.,TRBJ1-4,TRBV11-3,few,TGTGCCAGCAGCCGCCTACAGAGGTCGGAAAAACTGTTTTTT,CASSRLQRSEKLFF
.,TRBJ2-1,TRBV5-1,.,TGCGCCAGCAGCTTCCTTCTACAGGGAGATGAGCAGTTCTTC,CASSFLLQGDEQFF
.,TRBJ2-5,TRBV5-1,.,TGCGCCAGCAGCTTCGGTTCACAACAAGAGACCCAGTACTTC,CASSFGSQQETQYF
.,TRBJ2-3,TRBV11-2,.,TGTGCCAGCAGCTTAACTACAGATACGCAGTATTTT,CASSLTTDTQYF
TRBD1,TRBJ1-1,TRBV6-5,.,TGTGCCAGCACCCAACAGGGGGGGACTGAAGCTTTCTTT,CASTQQGGTEAFF
.,TRBJ2-7,TRBV4-1,few,TGCGCCAGCAGCCTGGTTCTGAACCACGAGCAGTACTTC,CASSLVLNHEQYF
.,TRBJ1-2,TRBV2,.,TGTGCCAGCGGGCGGAGGTATGGCTACACCTTC,CASGRRYGYTF
TRBD2,TRBJ2-1,TRBV24-1,.,TGTGCCACCAGTGGATCTAGCGGGGGCTTCGAGCAGTTCTTC,CATSGSSGGFEQFF